These 14 T cell receptor beta chains were all obtained from the same sample, sequenced in a study of early T cells in non-severe SARS-CoV-2 infection. Using its own MiXCR run on the 5' RACE reads, TCRdb lists one record per CDR3 protein. Of about 64,000 distinct CDR3 sequences in the sample, roughly 12% are singletons; the top ten hold 1.2% to 1.5%. This material consisted of whole blood, taken at baseline. The receptors come from an adult who was a healthcare worker with PCR-confirmed SARS-CoV-2 infection or an uninfected control (not recorded which).

Comment on this clonotype: Its ends do not fully match the called genes, so a read error is possible. This sequence joins TRBV4-3 and TRBJ2-3; D uncertain. The CDR3 is 16 amino acids. Germline V gene sequence: CDR1 LGHNA, CDR2 YSLEER. For the CDR3, the DNA is TGCGCCAGCGGCCAAGAGTCTGCCTCTCGCACAGATACGCAGTATTTT. Translation gives CASGQESASRTDTQYF.

V is TRBV14 and J is TRBJ1-1; the D is unclear. CDR1 and CDR2 from the germline V gene are SGHDN and FVKESK. The CDR3 consists of 14 residues. V lost 5 bases and J lost 6, with 16 bases in between. The CDR3 nucleotides read TGTGCCAGCAGCTTCGCGGGAAATCAAGCTGAAGCTTTCTTT. Protein sequence: CASSFAGNQAEAFF. Variable domain in full (rest from reference TRBV14 and TRBJ1-1): EAGVTQFPSHSVIEKGQTVTLRCDPISGHDNLYWYRRVMGKEIKFLLHFVKESKQDESGMPNNRFLAERTGGTYSTLKVQPAELEDSGVYFCASSFAGNQAEAFFGQGTRLTVV.

The table lists this clonotype with many counts. The J gene is TRBJ1-2, the V gene TRBV30; D uncertain. CDR1 is GTSNPN, CDR2 SVGIG, per germline (reference sequence). The CDR3 covers 10 residues. Deletions cut 6 bases from V and 3 bases from J, with 5 bases between. CDR3 loop: CACLDYGYTF. The CDR3, as DNA: TGTGCCTGCTTAGACTATGGCTACACCTTC.

This clonotype was recorded a few times. The rearrangement joins TRBV7-9 to TRBJ1-5; D remains ambiguous. V was shortened by 6 bases and J by 6 bases, with 15 bases between the two germline ends. Germline assignment: CDR1 SEHNR and CDR2 FQNEAQ (reference sequence). This CDR3 is 14 amino acids long. Here the CDR3 reads CASSPGQASQPQHF. CDR3 nucleotides: TGTGCCAGCAGTCCTGGGCAGGCTAGTCAGCCCCAGCATTTT.

The J gene is TRBJ1-2, the V gene TRBV5-8; unclear D gene. The CDR3 runs 13 residues. The V gene lost 2 bases and the J gene lost 0 bases, with 5 bases spanning the gap. Germline CDR1 reads SGHTS; CDR2 reads YDEGEE. CDR3 DNA: TGTGCCAGCAGCTTAACCACTAACTATGGCTACACCTTC. Residues: CASSLTTNYGYTF.

The rearrangement links TRBV3-1 to TRBJ2-7, with a possible D match to TRBD1 (6 bases). Germline V lookup: CDR1 LGHDT, CDR2 YNNKEL (reference sequence). The CDR3 covers 15 residues. The V end was cut by 1 base, the J end by 6 bases, with 16 bases between. CDR3 bases: TGTGCCAGCAGCCAAGCGGAACAGGGCAAGTCCGAGCAGTACTTC. It encodes CASSQAEQGKSEQYF.

V and J are TRBV10-3 and TRBJ1-1; 8 bases are shared with TRBD1. This CDR3 region has 15 residues. The V segment lost 4 bases and the J segment 4 bases; nucleotides outside the gene matches: 8. The germline CDR1 and CDR2 sequences are ENHRY and SYGVKD. The CDR3 DNA is TGTGCCATCAGTGGGATGACAGGGGACTCCACTGAAGCTTTCTTT. This sequence encodes CAISGMTGDSTEAFF.

The rearrangement links TRBV27 to TRBJ1-4; 8 positions match TRBD1. CDR1 MNHEY and CDR2 SMNVEV come from the germline V gene (reference sequence). The CDR3 length is 15 residues. Losses at the gene ends were 6 bases for V and 9 bases for J; bases not matched to a gene: 12. As DNA, the CDR3 is TGTGCCAGCAGCCACCGGGACAGGTCCAGGAAAAAACTGTTTTTT. Translation: CASSHRDRSRKKLFF.

This clonotype was recorded a few times. The V and J genes are TRBV5-4 and TRBJ2-7, with D perhaps TRBD2 (5 bases). The CDR3 has 13 amino acids. Per the germline V gene, CDR1 is SGHNT and CDR2 is YYREEE (reference sequence). The ends were cut back, 5 bases at V and 6 bases at J, with 15 bases in the middle. The CDR3 sequence: CASSSGFVSEQYF. For the CDR3, the DNA is TGTGCCAGCAGTTCGGGGTTCGTAAGCGAGCAGTACTTC.

This clonotype was seen many times. The J gene is TRBJ1-1, the V gene TRBV7-9; D ambiguous. V lost 2 bases to trimming and J lost 11 bases, with 15 bases between them. Looked up from germline, CDR1 is SEHNR and CDR2 is FQNEAQ (reference sequence). CDR3 size: 13 residues. This CDR3 is CASSLMATTGAFF. As DNA, the CDR3 is TGTGCCAGCAGCTTAATGGCCACTACGGGGGCTTTCTTT.

This clonotype was observed at least ten times. The DNA for the CDR3 is TGCGCCAGCTCTTTTCGACAGGGGCTTAAAGATACGCAGTATTTT. Protein sequence: CASSFRQGLKDTQYF. This chain connects TRBV5-1 to TRBJ2-3, with 8 bases identical to TRBD1. Per germline, CDR1 SGHRS and CDR2 YFSETQ. The CDR3 has 15 amino acids. V was clipped by 7 bases and J by 5 bases; unmatched bases: 12.

V gene TRBV5-4 combines with J gene TRBJ1-1; 8 positions match TRBD1. The CDR3 spans 14 residues. CDR1 and CDR2 (germline): SGHNT, YYREEE (reference sequence). V lost 6 bases and J lost 4; bases outside the gene matches: 8. This chain's CDR3 is CASTSPGQGTEAFF. CDR3 in DNA: TGTGCCAGCACCAGTCCTGGACAGGGCACTGAAGCTTTCTTT.

This clonotype was counted a few times. J is TRBJ2-3 and V is TRBV10-2, with D unclear. The CDR3 runs 13 residues. Germline-derived CDR1 and CDR2 are WSHSY and SAAADI. Trimming removed 2 bases from V and 10 bases from J, with 13 bases in between. CDR3 sequence: CASSEVRERPQYF. The CDR3 DNA follows: TGCGCCAGCAGTGAGGTACGAGAGCGTCCGCAGTATTTT.

This clonotype was found many times. The chain uses TRBV5-1 and TRBJ1-1; D is possibly TRBD1 (5 bases). Trimming removed 2 bases at V and 7 bases at J, with 12 bases between. Germline CDR1 is SGHRS and CDR2 is YFSETQ. The CDR3 is 13 amino acids. CDR3 in amino acids: CASSFSRESEAFF. The DNA of the CDR3 is TGCGCCAGCAGCTTTAGCAGGGAAAGTGAAGCTTTCTTT.